The clone carrying this T cell receptor beta chain was recorded many times. TCRdb analysed the reads with MiXCR anew, one entry per CDR3 protein. The repertoire holds fewer than 550,000 distinct CDR3 sequences, with 16% as singletons. This record belongs to a study of T cell repertoires in cytomegalovirus infection. About the research overall: Indicated by public TCR beta signatures were CMV infection and matching HLA type.

V lost 0 bases, J lost 1 base, and 15 bases lay in between. From germline, CDR1 is MNHEY and CDR2 SVGAGI. The CDR3 runs to 17 residues. Source material: CD8+ T cells from PBMCs. The genes are TRBV6-5 and TRBJ1-1; possible D gene TRBD1, 5 bases. The receptor comes from a human donor in good health (CMV status not recorded). Some clones in this sample may be carry-over from other donors' samples. The chain's CDR3 is CASSYSWGKYGNTEAFF. The CDR3 nucleotides read TGTGCCAGCAGTTACTCATGGGGGAAGTACGGGAACACTGAAGCTTTCTTT.